These 9 T cell receptor beta chains originate from one sample sequenced in a study of cytomegalovirus exposure and HLA in healthy donors. Primers for the PCR totalled 60 Vbeta and 13 Jbeta. Produced via immunoSEQ multiplex PCR; TCRdb's table is partial and in-frame only. This sample has about 83,000 clones; about four fifths occur once, and the top ten carry 1.5% to 2%. The sequenced sample was PBMCs. The receptors derive from a woman aged 25-40 years in good health and CMV-seronegative.

This chain joins TRBV7-9 and TRBJ1-6; 7 nucleotides line up with TRBD1. V trimming: 5 bases; J trimming: 6 bases; junction bases outside the gene matches: 7. This CDR3 region has 15 residues. Germline CDR1 and CDR2: SEHNR and FQNEAQ (reference sequence). The CDR3: CASSPQGGSNSPLHF. In nucleotides, the CDR3 is TGTGCCAGCAGCCCCCAGGGGGGAAGTAATTCACCCCTCCACTTT.

The count of this clone is one. This chain joins TRBV10-3 and TRBJ2-6; possibly TRBD2 for D (6 bases). Germline CDR1 is ENHRY and CDR2 is SYGVKD. The length of the CDR3 is 17 residues. Trimming removed 4 bases at V and 0 bases at J, with 13 bases between. Here the CDR3 reads CAISVAGKGSGANVLTF. The CDR3 nucleotides read TGTGCCATCAGTGTGGCGGGAAAAGGCTCTGGGGCCAACGTCCTGACTTTC.

This chain links TRBV28 with TRBJ1-1; D perhaps matches TRBD1 (6 bases). Trimming left V 5 bases short and J 0 bases short, with 16 bases between. Germline assignment: CDR1 MDHEN and CDR2 SYDVKM. The CDR3 totals 16 residues. The DNA for the CDR3 is TGTGCCAGCAGTAAGATTGGCAGGGGTATGAACACTGAAGCTTTCTTT. This encodes CASSKIGRGMNTEAFF.

The chain employs TRBV7-6 and TRBJ2-5; the D is unclear. This CDR3 contains 11 residues. Trimming left V 5 bases short and J 2 bases short, with 3 bases between. Germline CDR1 and CDR2: SGHVS and FNYEAQ. The CDR3 is CASSLQETQYF. The CDR3 DNA reads as TGTGCCAGCAGCCTTCAAGAGACCCAGTACTTC. The entire variable domain, with the rest obtained from reference TRBV7-6 and TRBJ2-5, is as follows: GAGVSQSPRYKVTKRGQDVALRCDPISGHVSLYWYRQALGQGPEFLTYFNYEAQQDKSGLPNDRFSAERPEGSISTLTIQRTEQRDSAMYRCASSLQETQYFGPGTRLLVL.

This sequence joins TRBV9 and TRBJ2-2; D might be TRBD1 (5 bases). CDR1 is SGDLS and CDR2 is YYNGEE in the germline V gene. Trimming left V 0 bases short and J 6 bases short, with 6 bases between. There are 13 residues in the CDR3. DNA for the CDR3: TGTGCCAGCAGCGTAGTAGGGGCCGGGGAGCTGTTTTTT. It yields the protein CASSVVGAGELFF.

The chain is built from TRBV11-2 and TRBJ2-7; perhaps TRBD1 as D (5 bases). Looked up from germline, CDR1 is SGHAT and CDR2 is FQNNGV. Trimming left V 4 bases short and J 6 bases short, with 19 bases between. The CDR3 loop spans 15 amino acids. This CDR3 reads CASSSSGAPSAEQYF. CDR3 sequence (DNA): TGTGCCAGCAGCTCCAGTGGGGCCCCGTCTGCCGAGCAGTACTTC.

The gene calls are TRBV23-1 and TRBJ1-5; possibly TRBD1 for D (5 bases). TRBV23-1 is an ORF, with its function uncertain. The CDR3 runs to 19 residues. V lost 8 bases and J lost 2, with 28 bases in between. CDR3: CASPKIDAGPQHGNQPQHF. CDR3 DNA: TGCGCCAGCCCCAAAATAGATGCGGGGCCCCAGCACGGCAATCAGCCCCAGCATTTT.

This clone was observed a few times. This chain connects TRBV5-6 to TRBJ2-3, with TRBD2 matching 8 bases. V shed 4 bases and J 0 bases; nucleotides not matched to a gene: 7. The CDR3 totals 16 residues. CDR1 and CDR2 from the germline V gene are SGHDT and YYEEEE. Written as DNA, the CDR3 is TGTGCCAGCAGCCAACTAGCGGATTCTAGCACAGATACGCAGTATTTT. It specifies CASSQLADSSTDTQYF.

V is TRBV7-3 and J is TRBJ2-1; D unclear. This CDR3 has 14 residues. Germline values: CDR1 SGHTA, CDR2 FQGTGA. Trimming removed 3 bases at V and 6 bases at J, with 12 bases between. This CDR3 is CASSLLAKPNEQFF. CDR3 DNA sequence: TGTGCCAGCAGCTTGCTGGCCAAACCCAATGAGCAGTTCTTC.